These 28 T cell receptor beta chains were sequenced from one sample in a study of blood T cells in healthy people across ages. Through a sample-barcoded 5' primer and a J-beta primer mix, a second PCR was run for roughly 6 to 12 cycles. TCRdb reanalysed the 5' RACE reads using MiXCR and keeps one entry per CDR3 protein. The sample yields roughly 1.9 million distinct CDR3 sequences, roughly 43% seen once. Sequenced input: blood. These receptors were obtained from a human donor in good health.

This clonotype was picked up a small number of times. The rearrangement links TRBV5-5 to TRBJ2-7, with 9 bases fitting TRBD1. With 3 bases clipped from V and 5 bases from J, the junction kept 6 bases outside the gene matches. Per the germline V gene, CDR1 is SGHKS and CDR2 is YYEKEE (reference sequence). CDR3 length: 14 amino acids. Written as DNA, the CDR3 is TGTGCCAGCAGCTCGGGGACAGGGAAGGACGAGCAGTACTTC. This gives the protein CASSSGTGKDEQYF.

In the case of this clonotype: A junction end diverges from the germline sequence, so it may reflect a read error. The genes are TRBV4-2 and TRBJ2-5, with 10 bases that match TRBD2. The DNA end is more similar to TRBJ2-7, so the J call may be wrong. This CDR3 comprises 15 residues. Germline V gene lookup returns CDR1 LGHNA and CDR2 YNFKEQ. CDR3 bases: TGTGCCAGTAGCCAGCCTAGCGGGGGCACCGACGAGCAGTACTTC. It is translated as CASSQPSGGTDEQYF.

The J gene is TRBJ2-5, the V gene TRBV12-3 or TRBV12-4; D might be TRBD1 or TRBD2, each matching 5 bases. Trimming took 5 bases from V and 4 from J, leaving 17 bases between them. This CDR3 spans 15 amino acids. The CDR3 here is CASSLRGALGETQYF. The CDR3 nucleotides are TGTGCCAGCAGTCTTCGAGGGGCCTTGGGAGAGACCCAGTACTTC.

V and J are TRBV20-1 and TRBJ2-4; 7 positions agree with TRBD2. The CDR3 sequence is 15 residues long. The germline V gene encodes CDR1 DFQATT and CDR2 SNEGSKA (reference sequence). J was trimmed by 7 bases and V by 3 bases; bases with no gene match: 12. The CDR3 loop reads CSARAGTTLGNIQYF. In nucleotides, the CDR3 is TGCAGTGCTAGGGCCGGGACTACTTTAGGGAACATTCAGTACTTC.

This clonotype was counted only a few times. The rearrangement joins TRBV7-3 to TRBJ2-3; perhaps TRBD1 as D (6 bases). The CDR3 extends over 15 amino acids. CDR1 SGHTA and CDR2 FQGTGA come from the germline V gene. The ends were cut back, 3 bases at V and 4 bases at J, with 14 bases in the middle. The CDR3 region has the DNA TGTGCCAGCAGCTTGGGCCCAGGGGACCCAGATACGCAGTATTTT. Amino acids: CASSLGPGDPDTQYF.

This clonotype was seen more than once but under ten times. The chain has TRBV28 and TRBJ2-3; the D gene could be TRBD1 or TRBD2 (5 bases each). V was shortened by 8 bases and J by 0 bases, with 15 bases between the two germline ends. The CDR3 is 15 residues long. The germline CDR1 and CDR2 sequences are MDHEN and SYDVKM. CDR3 bases: TGTGCCAGCTCAACCGGGACCACTAGCACAGATACGCAGTATTTT. This codes for CASSTGTTSTDTQYF.

In this sample, this clonotype turned up many times. V gene TRBV29-1 combines with J gene TRBJ2-1, with D perhaps TRBD1 (5 bases). V lost 5 bases and J lost 4, with 15 bases in between. Germline assignment: CDR1 SQVTM and CDR2 ANQGSEA. This CDR3 contains 14 residues. CDR3: CSVSRMTDYNEQFF. CDR3 bases: TGCAGCGTTTCCCGGATGACAGATTACAATGAGCAGTTCTTC.

This clonotype was found a few times. The V and J genes are TRBV20-1 and TRBJ1-1, with D unclear. V lost 1 base, J lost 4 bases, and 10 bases lay in between. The CDR3 length is 13 residues. From germline, CDR1 is DFQATT and CDR2 SNEGSKA (reference sequence). CDR3 nucleotide sequence: TGCAGTGCTAGAGCAAATTCGGGCACTGAAGCTTTCTTT. It codes for CSARANSGTEAFF.

This clonotype was seen only a few times. This rearrangement joins TRBV20-1 to TRBJ2-3; D not resolved. Trimming removed 3 bases from V and 4 bases from J, with 20 bases in between. Germline CDR1 and CDR2: DFQATT and SNEGSKA (reference sequence). The CDR3 is 16 amino acids. CDR3 coding DNA: TGCAGTGCTAGTGACGGTGGGCTATACAAGGCAGATACGCAGTATTTT. It translates to CSASDGGLYKADTQYF.

The V gene is TRBV20-1, the J gene TRBJ2-4; weak D call: TRBD1 (6 bases). V lost 0 bases, J lost 13 bases, and 13 bases lay in between. CDR3 length: 12 residues. CDR1 and CDR2 from the germline V gene are DFQATT and SNEGSKA (reference sequence). CDR3 sequence: CSARETGTAQYF. CDR3 nucleotide sequence: TGCAGTGCTAGAGAAACAGGGACGGCGCAGTACTTC.

This clonotype was counted a few times. The V and J genes are TRBV5-1 and TRBJ2-1; the match to TRBD1 covers 8 bases. The trim removed 7 bases at V and 4 bases at J, leaving 7 bases unmatched. The CDR3 has 14 amino acids. CDR1 and CDR2 from the germline V gene are SGHRS and YFSETQ. DNA of the CDR3: TGCGCCAGCGGTTGGGGGGACAGGTACAATGAGCAGTTCTTC. Residues: CASGWGDRYNEQFF.

The V call is TRBV6-5, the J call TRBJ1-2, with 7 bases fitting TRBD1. V was pared by 8 bases and J by 12 bases, with 12 bases of the junction left unmatched. CDR1 is MNHEY, CDR2 SVGAGI, per germline. The CDR3 contains 12 residues. CDR3 amino acids: CASLTTGEGNTF. CDR3 sequence (DNA): TGTGCCAGCCTCACTACAGGGGAGGGTAACACCTTC.

The rearrangement uses TRBV12-3 or TRBV12-4 and TRBJ2-4, with 8 bases lining up with TRBD1. Germline trimming cut 5 bases from V and 4 bases from J; bases unmatched to any gene: 7. This CDR3 is 15 amino acids long. CDR3 DNA sequence: TGTGCCAGCAGTCCACAGGGGGAGGCTAAAAACATTCAGTACTTC. Translated, it gives CASSPQGEAKNIQYF.

The sample holds a few counts of this clonotype. The chain joins TRBV7-2 to TRBJ2-1; 8 bases align to TRBD2. The germline gives CDR1 SGHTA, CDR2 FQGNSA. Unmatched junction bases numbered 4, after V lost 3 bases and J lost 3 bases. The CDR3 totals 15 residues. The CDR3 protein is CASSFQRGHYNEQFF. The CDR3 DNA follows: TGTGCCAGCAGCTTCCAGCGGGGGCACTACAATGAGCAGTTCTTC.

This clonotype was recorded a few times. V and J are TRBV27 and TRBJ2-6, with D possibly being TRBD1 (6 bases). The CDR3 totals 17 residues. V was trimmed by 6 bases and J by 2 bases, leaving 17 bases between them. From germline, CDR1 is MNHEY and CDR2 SMNVEV (reference sequence). This chain's CDR3 is CASSAQGLTTGANVLTF. The CDR3 DNA reads TGTGCCAGCAGCGCTCAGGGGCTAACGACTGGGGCCAACGTCCTGACTTTC.

J is TRBJ1-2 and V is TRBV4-1, with 11 positions matching TRBD1. The V gene end was trimmed by 3 bases and the J gene end by 7 bases; junction bases not matched to a gene: 7. Germline lookup yields CDR1 MGHRA and CDR2 YSYEKL. The CDR3 covers 15 residues. CDR3: CASSHEGTGGTGYTF. CDR3 nucleotide sequence: TGCGCCAGCAGCCATGAAGGGACAGGGGGGACTGGCTACACCTTC.

The chain has TRBV4-3 and TRBJ2-7; D is undetermined. Germline V lookup: CDR1 LGHNA, CDR2 YSLEER. The germline V and J ends were trimmed by 5 bases and 3 bases, with 14 bases remaining between them. The CDR3 has 14 residues. CDR3 DNA: TGCGCCAGCAGCTCACGGGTCTTTGACTACGAGCAGTACTTC. Translation: CASSSRVFDYEQYF.

The J gene is TRBJ1-4, the V gene TRBV6-5; D is possibly TRBD1 (5 bases). Trimming left V 6 bases short and J 8 bases short, with 16 bases between. The germline gives CDR1 MNHEY, CDR2 SVGAGI. This CDR3 contains 14 residues. The CDR3 here is CASRRDAGGEKLFF. In DNA, the CDR3 is TGTGCCAGCAGGCGGGACGCCGGGGGGGAAAAACTGTTTTTT.

This clonotype was counted only a few times. The gene calls are TRBV2 and TRBJ2-1; no reliable D call. In germline, CDR1 is SNHLY, CDR2 FYNNEI. The CDR3 has 11 residues. Trimming removed 6 bases from V and 14 bases from J, with 14 bases in between. The CDR3 nucleotides are TGTGCCAGCAGGGAGAACTCGGCGAAGTTCTTC. It is translated as CASRENSAKFF.

V and J are TRBV4-3 and TRBJ2-7; D gene ambiguous. V lost 9 bases and J 6 bases, leaving 27 bases between the germline ends. The CDR3 length is 16 residues. Per germline, CDR1 LGHNA and CDR2 YSLEER. CDR3 sequence: CASHRMAEKIPTEQYF. The CDR3 region has the DNA TGCGCCAGTCACCGGATGGCAGAAAAGATCCCGACCGAGCAGTACTTC.

The chain uses TRBV6-2 or TRBV6-3 and TRBJ2-3; D might be TRBD1 (5 bases). The CDR3 contains 17 residues. Deletions cut 7 bases from V and 6 bases from J, with 26 bases between. Germline CDR1 reads MNHEY; CDR2 reads SVGEGT. The CDR3 DNA reads as TGTGCCAGCACCACAGTCGGGCACAGGCGTTTTGAGGATACGCAGTATTTT. Translated, it gives CASTTVGHRRFEDTQYF.

This clonotype appeared once. The J gene is TRBJ2-7, the V gene TRBV12-3 or TRBV12-4, with TRBD1 matching over 9 bases. V was pared by 5 bases and J by 5 bases, with 10 bases of the junction left unmatched. CDR3 size: 15 residues. CDR3 region: CASSPPWTGADEQYF. The CDR3 DNA reads as TGTGCCAGCAGTCCGCCCTGGACAGGGGCGGACGAGCAGTACTTC.

This chain uses TRBV7-9 with TRBJ2-1; D may be TRBD1 or TRBD2 (5 bases each). V was clipped by 4 bases and J by 9 bases, with 10 bases between them. This CDR3 comprises 12 residues. The germline gives CDR1 SEHNR, CDR2 FQNEAQ (reference sequence). CDR3 DNA sequence: TGTGCCAGCAGCTGGGGGATAATTGAGCAGTTCTTC. It encodes CASSWGIIEQFF.

This rearrangement joins TRBV2 to TRBJ1-5, with 7 nucleotides matching TRBD1. The CDR3 is 13 amino acids. V lost 6 bases and J lost 3; bases outside the gene matches: 2. Germline V lookup: CDR1 SNHLY, CDR2 FYNNEI. The CDR3 region has the DNA TGTGCCAGCAGGGGACAGCACAATCAGCCCCAGCATTTT. Its protein is CASRGQHNQPQHF.

This chain connects TRBV15 to TRBJ1-2; TRBD1 agrees at 8 bases. Germline V gene sequence: CDR1 LNHNV, CDR2 YYDKDF (reference sequence). The CDR3 loop spans 16 amino acids. Trimming cost V 6 bases and J 1 base; bases outside gene matches: 10. The CDR3 sequence: CATRGPGGDHNYGYTF. In DNA, the CDR3 is TGTGCCACCAGAGGTCCAGGGGGCGATCATAACTATGGCTACACCTTC.

The chain is built from TRBV7-9 and TRBJ2-7, with D perhaps given as TRBD1 or TRBD2 (5 bases each). V lost 5 bases to trimming and J lost 0 bases, with 20 bases between them. CDR3 length equals 17 residues. Germline V gives CDR1 SEHNR, CDR2 FQNEAQ (reference sequence). The CDR3, as DNA: TGTGCCAGCAGCGCGTCATCCGGGACGTTTAGCTCCTACGAGCAGTACTTC. Translation: CASSASSGTFSSYEQYF.

This clonotype turned up a few times. CDR3 nucleotides: TGCGCCAGCACTCTCAGGGGGACCTCCTACGAGCAGTACTTC. It codes for CASTLRGTSYEQYF. The chain is built from TRBV5-1 and TRBJ2-7; 7 bases agree with TRBD1. The junction had 6 bases not matched to a gene; V was cut back by 6 bases and J by 0 bases. From germline, CDR1 is SGHRS and CDR2 YFSETQ. The CDR3 is 14 residues long.

This clonotype appeared a few times. CDR3 nucleotides: TGCAGTGCTAGAGCCGGCGGCTACCGCACAGATACGCAGTATTTT. Translating it yields CSARAGGYRTDTQYF. This chain links TRBV20-1 with TRBJ2-3, with D hard to call. The CDR3 covers 15 residues. Trimming pared 1 base from V and 1 base from J, leaving 12 bases between. The germline gives CDR1 DFQATT, CDR2 SNEGSKA (reference sequence).